There are many counts of the clone carrying this T cell receptor (beta chain). A single record per CDR3 protein comes from TCRdb applying MiXCR to the 5' RACE reads. Of 20,000 to 30,000 distinct CDR3 sequences in the sample, roughly 13% were seen once. This record belongs to a study of spatial heterogeneity in lung cancer. Study overall: Within raw reads, each unique TCR and UMI combination appeared on average more than ten times.

The J segment lost 7 bases and the V segment lost 9 bases, leaving 12 bases of the junction unmatched. The length of the CDR3 is 15 residues. The germline V gene has CDR1 LNHDA and CDR2 SQIVND (reference sequence). Regarding time point: sample taken at primary tumor resection. The study sequenced unsorted whole RNA from tumor, nontumor lung or frozen PBMC. The chain carries TRBV19 and TRBJ2-1, with 10 positions matching TRBD2. Sequences were derived from PBMCs, sampled at surgery. The sequence was collected from a female donor with early-stage non-small cell lung cancer. This CDR3 reads CASESGGGTRNEQFF. CDR3 coding DNA: TGTGCCAGCGAGAGCGGGGGGGGGACTAGGAATGAGCAGTTCTTC.